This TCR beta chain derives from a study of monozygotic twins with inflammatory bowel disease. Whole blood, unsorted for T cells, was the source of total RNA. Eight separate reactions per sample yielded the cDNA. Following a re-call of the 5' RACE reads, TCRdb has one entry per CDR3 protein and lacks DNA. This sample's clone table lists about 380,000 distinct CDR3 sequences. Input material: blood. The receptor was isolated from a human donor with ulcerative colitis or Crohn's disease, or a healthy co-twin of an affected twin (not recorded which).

CDR3 loop: CASSSGTGARKYF. This sequence joins TRBV5-1 and TRBJ2-7; the TRBD1 assignment by TCRdb is unverifiable without DNA. CDR1 is SGHRS, CDR2 YFSETQ, per germline. This CDR3 spans 13 amino acids.